The T cell receptor (beta chain) described here comes from a study of molecular identifiers for immune sequencing clone quantification. Study-wide results and caveats: Clones of above 20 RNA copies carried over 97% of effector molecules; in naive cells they carried under 1%.

On this clonotype itself: Its specificity is unknown.

Germline lookup yields CDR1 LNHDA and CDR2 SQIVND (reference sequence). This CDR3 contains 15 residues. J gave up 3 bases and V 6 bases, and 9 bases lay outside the gene matches. TCRdb re-analysed the PCR reads in MiXCR, keeping a single row per CDR3 protein. The table includes some 590,000 distinct CDR3 sequences, about 25% detected once. This rearrangement joins TRBV19 to TRBJ2-7; 9 bases map to TRBD1. The receptor's source is a human donor in good health. Some libraries in this study had Jurkat cell RNA spiked in. What was sequenced was naive CD8+ T cells from blood, with Jurkat cell RNA spiked in. Subset meaning: FACS-sorted CD8+CD4-CCR7+CD45RA+ naive T cells. The chain's CDR3 is CASSIAGTGFYEQYF. The CDR3 coding sequence is TGTGCCAGTAGCATTGCCGGGACAGGGTTCTACGAGCAGTACTTC. Together with reference TRBV19 and TRBJ2-7, the CDR3 gives the full variable domain: DGGITQSPKYLFRKEGQNVTLSCEQNLNHDAMYWYRQDPGQGLRLIYYSQIVNDFQKGDIAEGYSVSREKKESFPLTVTSAQKNPTAFYLCASSIAGTGFYEQYFGPGTRLTVT.